The 28 T cell receptor beta chains presented below share a single source sample, sequenced in a study of T cells after yellow fever vaccination. Using its own MiXCR run on the 5' RACE reads, TCRdb lists one record per CDR3 protein. The sample has a few hundred thousand distinct CDR3 sequences, around 3.6% seen once. Sequences were derived from PBMCs, sampled on the day of the yellow fever booster vaccination. The origin of the receptors is a man aged 18 to 29 who received the YFV17D yellow fever vaccine.

There are many counts of this clonotype. The rearrangement links TRBV27 to TRBJ2-5, with a tentative D call TRBD2 (6 bases). The CDR3 totals 15 residues. Germline CDR1 reads MNHEY; CDR2 reads SMNVEV (reference sequence). The V end lost 5 bases, the J end lost 5 bases, and 18 bases lay between the germline ends. CDR3 DNA: TGTGCCAGCAGTGGATCGGGACTCGCCTGGGAGACCCAGTACTTC. It yields the protein CASSGSGLAWETQYF.

This clonotype was recorded at least ten times. One end of the junction varies from germline; a read error may be responsible. The V call is TRBV12-5, the J call TRBJ2-5, with 12 bases identical to TRBD2. CDR1 is LGHNT, CDR2 FRNRAP, per germline. There are 17 residues in the CDR3. The CDR3, as DNA: TGTGCTAGTGGTCAACTAGCGGGGGGAATAAATGAAGAGAGCCAGTACTTC. Its protein product is CASGQLAGGINEESQYF.

This clonotype was seen only a few times. The chain couples TRBV9 to TRBJ2-5; 9 nucleotides align to TRBD2. V dropped 0 bases and J dropped 4; count of bases not matched to a gene: 7. This CDR3 is 16 amino acids long. Germline assignment: CDR1 SGDLS and CDR2 YYNGEE. Here the CDR3 reads CASSVDGGGAGETQYF. DNA of the CDR3: TGTGCCAGCAGCGTAGACGGCGGGGGGGCCGGAGAGACCCAGTACTTC.

This clonotype has more than one count but fewer than ten. The chain has TRBV20-1 and TRBJ2-2, with 10 positions matching TRBD1. Unmatched junction bases numbered 7, after V lost 7 bases and J lost 2 bases. The CDR3 totals 15 residues. Germline V gives CDR1 DFQATT, CDR2 SNEGSKA (reference sequence). CDR3: CSGLDRGRNTGELFF. CDR3 bases: TGCAGTGGCCTTGACAGGGGGCGAAACACCGGGGAGCTGTTTTTT.

The rearrangement uses TRBV5-4 and TRBJ2-2; 8 bases are a match to TRBD1. Trimming at V came to 4 bases and at J to 3 bases, leaving 5 bases not matched to a gene. From germline, CDR1 is SGHNT and CDR2 YYREEE (reference sequence). This CDR3 spans 15 amino acids. CDR3 sequence (DNA): TGTGCCAGCAGCCCCGGGACAGGTGACACCGGGGAGCTGTTTTTT. This sequence encodes CASSPGTGDTGELFF.

This clonotype was observed many times. V gene TRBV5-1 combines with J gene TRBJ1-5; 11 bases match TRBD1. Germline CDR1 is SGHRS and CDR2 is YFSETQ. V lost 6 bases, J lost 2 bases, and 1 base stayed unmatched. This CDR3 is 14 amino acids long. CDR3 coding DNA: TGCGCCAGCACGGGACAGGGGGGCAATCAGCCCCAGCATTTT. This sequence encodes CASTGQGGNQPQHF.

This clonotype has more than one count but fewer than ten. This chain joins TRBV19 and TRBJ1-1, with 10 bases aligning to TRBD1. The CDR3 covers 16 residues. The germline V gene has CDR1 LNHDA and CDR2 SQIVND (reference sequence). Trimming took 5 bases from V and 2 from J; bases not matched to a gene: 8. CDR3 amino acids: CASSAGLTGGNTEAFF. The CDR3, as DNA: TGTGCCAGTAGTGCGGGCCTGACAGGGGGCAACACTGAAGCTTTCTTT.

This clonotype was counted ten times or more. The chain carries TRBV5-5 and TRBJ2-7; 10 nucleotides match TRBD1. CDR1 and CDR2 (germline): SGHKS, YYEKEE (reference sequence). Trimming at V came to 4 bases and at J to 9 bases, leaving 10 bases not matched to a gene. This CDR3 spans 14 amino acids. Written as DNA, the CDR3 is TGTGCCAGCAGCCCGCGCGGACAGGGGGTTTTGCAGTACGTC. Protein product: CASSPRGQGVLQYV.

This clonotype was found once. J is TRBJ2-3 and V is TRBV19, with D perhaps being TRBD1 or TRBD2 (5 bases each). The CDR3 runs to 13 residues. In germline, CDR1 is LNHDA, CDR2 SQIVND (reference sequence). V was cut by 10 bases and J by 2 bases, with 13 bases left in between. The DNA for the CDR3 is TGTGCCATCTCCGGGACCTTCACAGATACGCAGTATTTT. Amino acids: CAISGTFTDTQYF.

This clonotype came up many times. This chain joins TRBV5-5 and TRBJ2-7; D perhaps matches TRBD2 (6 bases). The CDR3 loop spans 16 amino acids. CDR1 is SGHKS and CDR2 is YYEKEE in the germline V gene (reference sequence). The germline V and J ends were trimmed by 2 bases and 5 bases, with 20 bases remaining between them. The CDR3 DNA sequence: TGTGCCAGCAGCTTACCGGGACTTTCCCTTTCCCACGAGCAGTACTTC. This encodes CASSLPGLSLSHEQYF.

Ten or more counts support this clonotype. This chain uses TRBV7-9 with TRBJ2-7, with 8 nucleotides matching TRBD1. Trimming at V came to 7 bases and at J to 3 bases, leaving 2 bases not matched to a gene. Germline loops: CDR1 SEHNR, CDR2 FQNEAQ (reference sequence). This CDR3 has 12 amino acids. In DNA, the CDR3 is TGTGCCAGCAACGGACAGGGCTACGAGCAGTACTTC. Translation: CASNGQGYEQYF.

The J gene is TRBJ2-6, the V gene TRBV4-1; no definite D call. The CDR3 contains 14 residues. V lost 2 bases to trimming and J lost 2 bases, with 4 bases between them. Germline V gene lookup returns CDR1 MGHRA and CDR2 YSYEKL. The CDR3 reads CASSQQTGANVLTF. CDR3 bases: TGCGCCAGCAGCCAACAGACTGGGGCCAACGTCCTGACTTTC.

This clonotype was counted many times. The chain has TRBV11-2 and TRBJ2-5; 7 bases align to TRBD2. The CDR3 extends over 15 amino acids. With V trimmed by 1 base and J by 0 bases, 2 bases remained unmatched. Germline CDR1 and CDR2: SGHAT and FQNNGV. The CDR3 nucleotides read TGTGCCAGCAGCTTAGCGGGGGGATACCAAGAGACCCAGTACTTC. Translated, it gives CASSLAGGYQETQYF.

This clonotype was recorded at least ten times. The chain combines TRBV6-6 with TRBJ1-5, with D perhaps TRBD1 (5 bases). The CDR3 totals 13 residues. Germline values: CDR1 MNHNY, CDR2 SVGAGI (reference sequence). V was clipped by 6 bases and J by 2 bases, with 8 bases between them. The CDR3 coding sequence is TGTGCCAGCAGGGGGCAGGGCAATCAGCCCCAGCATTTT. Translated: CASRGQGNQPQHF.

This clonotype was observed a few times. The V call is TRBV7-9, the J call TRBJ1-2; 9 bases are a match to TRBD1. Germline V gives CDR1 SEHNR, CDR2 FQNEAQ (reference sequence). CDR3 length equals 14 residues. V shed 3 bases, J shed 6 bases, and the junction held 5 bases outside the gene matches. The CDR3 protein is CASSLRGQGDGYTF. CDR3 bases: TGTGCCAGCAGCTTGAGGGGACAGGGAGATGGCTACACCTTC.

This clonotype showed up just a few times. The V and J genes are TRBV28 and TRBJ2-5, with TRBD2 identical over 12 bases. With 5 bases clipped from V and 2 bases from J, the junction kept 12 bases outside the gene matches. Germline V gene sequence: CDR1 MDHEN, CDR2 SYDVKM. The CDR3 runs to 18 residues. The CDR3 DNA reads TGTGCCAGCAGTCCTACTAGCGGGGGGCACTCAATTCAAGAGACCCAGTACTTC. Its translation: CASSPTSGGHSIQETQYF.

This clonotype has a handful of counts. The chain is built from TRBV20-1 and TRBJ1-1; 8 bases match TRBD1. The germline CDR1 and CDR2 sequences are DFQATT and SNEGSKA (reference sequence). The CDR3 length is 13 residues. V trimming: 5 bases; J trimming: 4 bases; junction bases outside the gene matches: 6. CDR3 sequence (DNA): TGCAGTGCTCGGACAGGGTTGGCCACTGAAGCTTTCTTT. This gives the protein CSARTGLATEAFF.

The V call is TRBV7-9, the J call TRBJ1-1, with 9 bases that match TRBD1. Germline CDR1 reads SEHNR; CDR2 reads FQNEAQ (reference sequence). J was trimmed by 4 bases and V by 5 bases; bases with no gene match: 8. This CDR3 spans 15 amino acids. Written as DNA, the CDR3 is TGTGCCAGCAGCGATAACAGGGGGCTGAGCACTGAAGCTTTCTTT. This encodes CASSDNRGLSTEAFF.

At least ten counts were recorded for this clonotype. The V and J genes are TRBV27 and TRBJ2-7, with 7 nucleotides matching TRBD1. There are 15 residues in the CDR3. Germline V gene sequence: CDR1 MNHEY, CDR2 SMNVEV (reference sequence). The ends lost 5 bases at V and 5 bases at J; junction bases unmatched: 12. The CDR3, as DNA: TGTGCCAGCAGTAGAGGACAGGCCATTCCTCACGAGCAGTACTTC. Its protein is CASSRGQAIPHEQYF.

This clonotype was picked up many times. The genes are TRBV11-1 and TRBJ2-3; D may be TRBD2 (7 bases). CDR1 is SGHAT and CDR2 is FQDESV in the germline V gene (reference sequence). The CDR3 is made up of 14 amino acids. Trimming cost V 5 bases and J 11 bases, with 20 bases left between them. Here the CDR3 reads CASSDGRGGKGQYF. CDR3 nucleotide sequence: TGTGCCAGCAGCGATGGGAGGGGGGGAAAAGGGCAGTATTTT.

This clonotype was observed a few times. For the CDR3, the DNA is TGTGCCAGCAGCCTGGACAGGGGGACCATTCAGTACTTC. Its protein is CASSLDRGTIQYF. This chain uses TRBV6-5 with TRBJ2-4, with 10 bases lining up with TRBD1. The CDR3 runs 13 residues. The J segment lost 9 bases and the V segment lost 6 bases, leaving 5 bases of the junction unmatched. Germline CDR1 reads MNHEY; CDR2 reads SVGAGI.

In its sample, this clonotype was seen a few times. V is TRBV6-2 or TRBV6-3 and J is TRBJ2-1; D is possibly TRBD2 (6 bases). The CDR3 loop spans 11 amino acids. The germline V gene has CDR1 MNHEY and CDR2 SVGEGT. V was trimmed by 6 bases and J by 12 bases, leaving 12 bases between them. The CDR3 loop is CASSASGGQFF. For the CDR3, the DNA is TGTGCCAGCAGCGCTTCCGGGGGGCAGTTCTTC.

This clonotype was picked up a small number of times. The V gene is TRBV18, the J gene TRBJ2-3; D not certain. Germline values: CDR1 KGHSH, CDR2 LQKENI. V was clipped by 0 bases and J by 5 bases, with 6 bases between them. The CDR3 totals 13 residues. In nucleotides, the CDR3 is TGTGCCAGCTCACCACCCTCGGTAGATACGCAGTATTTT. Translating it yields CASSPPSVDTQYF.

This clonotype was counted ten times or more. The chain recombines TRBV12-3 or TRBV12-4 with TRBJ2-7; no definite D call. V dropped 6 bases and J dropped 1 base, with 10 bases sitting between them. This CDR3 contains 13 residues. The CDR3 region has the DNA TGTGCCAGCAGGAACGGAGTTTCCTACGAGCAGTACTTC. It translates to CASRNGVSYEQYF.

V and J are TRBV28 and TRBJ2-7; D possibly uses TRBD1 or TRBD2 (6 bases each). Trimming took off 11 bases at V and 2 bases at J, with 13 bases between the two ends. CDR1 MDHEN and CDR2 SYDVKM come from the germline V gene. This CDR3 is 12 amino acids long. This chain's CDR3 is CAAGRGPYEQYF. The CDR3 DNA reads TGTGCCGCGGGTCGGGGGCCCTACGAGCAGTACTTC.

The rearrangement links TRBV6-5 to TRBJ2-1; 9 bases are shared with TRBD2. This CDR3 spans 16 amino acids. Germline CDR1 and CDR2: MNHEY and SVGAGI. V shed 0 bases, J shed 10 bases, and the junction held 10 bases outside the gene matches. The CDR3 sequence is CASSYSAGLAGREQFF. The CDR3 DNA follows: TGTGCCAGCAGTTACTCCGCCGGGCTAGCGGGGCGGGAGCAGTTCTTC.

V is TRBV7-2 and J is TRBJ2-6; TRBD2 aligns across 8 bases. With 5 bases clipped from V and 3 bases from J, the junction kept 6 bases outside the gene matches. The V gene's germline CDR1 is SGHTA and CDR2 FQGNSA. This CDR3 spans 16 amino acids. The CDR3 sequence: CASSLGLAGGANVLTF. The CDR3 region has the DNA TGTGCCAGCAGCCTCGGACTAGCTGGTGGGGCCAACGTCCTGACTTTC.

The chain is built from TRBV20-1 and TRBJ2-7; D might be TRBD2 (7 bases). V was shortened by 0 bases and J by 2 bases, with 17 bases between the two germline ends. This CDR3 is built from 16 residues. Germline V CDR1 and CDR2: DFQATT, SNEGSKA (reference sequence). CDR3 loop: CSARDRGASGPYEQYV. The CDR3 coding sequence is TGCAGTGCTAGAGACCGGGGGGCTAGCGGTCCCTACGAGCAGTACGTC.